Below, 26 T cell receptor beta chains from the same sample are listed, as sequenced in a study of cytomegalovirus exposure and HLA in healthy donors (TCRdb year 2017). The library was generated by the immunoSEQ multiplex PCR assay. A mixture of 60 forward primers for TCR Vbeta segments and 13 reverse primers for TCR Jbeta segments was used in the multiplex PCR. Held by TCRdb, this immuneACCESS table contains in-frame sequences only and omits some clones. Under half of the omission traces to an unresolved V gene where checked; the cause of the rest is unknown. For this sample the table gives tens of thousands of clones, of which 75% to 85% were detected only once. The top ten hold 51% of the sample. Sequencing was done on a sample of PBMCs. All receptors derive from a man between 45 and 60 years old in good health and CMV-seropositive.

The chain employs TRBV6-6 and TRBJ2-1, with 11 positions matching TRBD2. With V trimmed by 5 bases and J by 2 bases, 5 bases remained unmatched. The CDR3 consists of 16 residues. Germline V gene lookup returns CDR1 MNHNY and CDR2 SVGAGI (reference sequence). CDR3 loop: CASSHSGGVPYNEQFF. CDR3 bases: TGTGCCAGCAGTCATAGCGGGGGGGTCCCCTACAATGAGCAGTTCTTC.

The J gene is TRBJ2-3, the V gene TRBV5-1; 8 nucleotides line up with TRBD2. V was pared by 0 bases and J by 3 bases, with 9 bases of the junction left unmatched. The CDR3 consists of 17 residues. Germline V CDR1 and CDR2: SGHRS, YFSETQ. The DNA for the CDR3 is TGCGCCAGCAGCTTGGAGACCCCCGGGGGGGGGACAGATACGCAGTATTTT. As protein: CASSLETPGGGTDTQYF.

The chain carries TRBV5-1 and TRBJ1-2; D is unresolved. The CDR3 covers 17 residues. Germline CDR1 reads SGHRS; CDR2 reads YFSETQ. V was pared by 2 bases and J by 1 base, with 18 bases between. The CDR3 loop is CASSLSPGDMINYGYTF. The CDR3 region has the DNA TGCGCCAGCAGCTTATCTCCCGGGGATATGATTAACTATGGCTACACCTTC.

The J gene is TRBJ1-2, the V gene TRBV27; D gene uncertain. Trimming took 3 bases from V and 6 from J, leaving 8 bases between them. The CDR3 covers 12 residues. Germline CDR1 is MNHEY and CDR2 is SMNVEV (reference sequence). CDR3 sequence (DNA): TGTGCCAGCAGTTTCCAGCGGGATGGCTACACCTTC. This encodes CASSFQRDGYTF.

For this clone: No conserved phenylalanine or tryptophan is present at the end of the CDR3, so a read error is the likely explanation. The gene calls are TRBV6-1 and TRBJ1-5; 9 bases match TRBD1. Germline V lookup: CDR1 MNHNS, CDR2 SASEGT. With V trimmed by 1 base and J by 2 bases, 6 bases remained unmatched. The CDR3 totals 17 residues. The CDR3 here is CASSEDRTGVGNQPQHL. CDR3 nucleotides: TGTGCCAGCAGTGAAGATAGGACAGGGGTTGGCAATCAGCCCCAGCATTTG.

The chain has TRBV5-1 and TRBJ2-3; 9 nucleotides agree with TRBD1. The CDR3 is made up of 13 amino acids. CDR1 is SGHRS and CDR2 is YFSETQ in the germline V gene. V trimming: 4 bases; J trimming: 6 bases; junction bases outside the gene matches: 3. The CDR3 sequence: CASSLDRGDTQYF. CDR3 coding DNA: TGCGCCAGCAGCCTAGACAGGGGGGATACGCAGTATTTT.

As regards this clone: An end of the junction does not agree with germline; a read error may underlie this. This chain joins TRBV7-9 and TRBJ2-2; 7 nucleotides match TRBD2. This CDR3 region has 15 residues. CDR1 SEHNR and CDR2 FQNEAQ come from the germline V gene (reference sequence). CDR3 in DNA: TGTTCCAGCAGCTTAGATAGCGGGCGAAGCAGGGAGCTGTTTTTT. The encoded protein is CSSSLDSGRSRELFF.

The gene calls are TRBV5-1 and TRBJ2-2, with 11 bases matching TRBD2. This CDR3 is built from 16 residues. Germline CDR1 and CDR2: SGHRS and YFSETQ. V lost 6 bases, J lost 2 bases, and 6 bases stayed unmatched. CDR3 in DNA: TGCGCCAGCAACCGAGGACTAGCGGGTAACACCGGGGAGCTGTTTTTT. Its protein is CASNRGLAGNTGELFF.

This clone was counted between two and nine times. A far larger clone is one base from this, pointing to a likely read error. The chain links TRBV4-3 to TRBJ2-1; the D is unclear. The germline CDR1 and CDR2 sequences are LGHNA and YSLEER. CDR3 length: 17 amino acids. The CDR3 reads CDSSQDMILLIYNEQFF. Written as DNA, the CDR3 is TGCGACAGCAGCCAAGATATGATCCTACTCATCTACAATGAGCAGTTCTTC.

This clone was observed once. The CDR3 DNA sequence: TGTGCCAGCAGCTTAGCGCGGGGACGGACCAACACTGAAGCTTTCTTT. The encoded protein is CASSLARGRTNTEAFF. The V and J genes are TRBV7-6 and TRBJ1-1, with D perhaps matching TRBD1 (5 bases). The CDR3 is made up of 16 amino acids. The V end was cut by 0 bases, the J end by 2 bases, with 13 bases between. Germline loops: CDR1 SGHVS, CDR2 FNYEAQ.

The chain joins TRBV19 to TRBJ1-1; 7 nucleotides match TRBD1. Germline V gene sequence: CDR1 LNHDA, CDR2 SQIVND (reference sequence). Trimming took 7 bases from V and 1 from J; bases not matched to a gene: 6. The CDR3 consists of 14 residues. The CDR3 here is CASNPRQGNTEAFF. CDR3 bases: TGTGCCAGTAACCCTCGACAGGGGAACACTGAAGCTTTCTTT.

With respect to this clone: One junction end disagrees with the germline gene, perhaps due to a read error. The chain recombines TRBV6-1 with TRBJ1-2, with D tentatively TRBD1 (5 bases). Germline V gene lookup returns CDR1 MNHNS and CDR2 SASEGT. The CDR3 loop spans 11 amino acids. CDR3 sequence: CASRRDYDYTF. DNA of the CDR3: TGTGCCAGCCGGAGGGACTATGACTACACCTTC.

The chain has TRBV30 and TRBJ2-5, with D perhaps matching TRBD2 (5 bases). V was pared by 0 bases and J by 5 bases, with 13 bases between. Germline V gene lookup returns CDR1 GTSNPN and CDR2 SVGIG (reference sequence). The CDR3 loop spans 14 amino acids. CDR3 region: CAWSVGLSGETQYF. CDR3 sequence (DNA): TGTGCCTGGAGTGTAGGGCTCTCGGGGGAGACCCAGTACTTC.

This clone was seen just once. This sequence joins TRBV5-4 and TRBJ2-3; D call uncertain. The CDR3 loop spans 15 amino acids. CDR1 and CDR2 (germline): SGHNT, YYREEE (reference sequence). Trimming pared 0 bases from V and 2 bases from J, leaving 10 bases between. Here the CDR3 reads CASSLGRLATDTQYF. The CDR3 DNA is TGTGCCAGCAGCTTGGGTCGCTTGGCCACAGATACGCAGTATTTT. The full variable domain, its missing parts supplied by reference TRBV5-4 and TRBJ2-3, is ETGVTQSPTHLIKTRGQQVTLRCSSQSGHNTVSWYQQALGQGPQFIFQYYREEENGRGNFPPRFSGLQFPNYSSELNVNALELDDSALYLCASSLGRLATDTQYFGPGTRLTVL.

This clone showed up just a few times. A much more abundant neighbour one base away suggests this may be a read error. The chain has TRBV7-8 and TRBJ2-7, with 13 bases that match TRBD2. The J call is doubtful: the DNA matches TRBJ2-1 better. The CDR3 loop spans 18 amino acids. Per the germline V gene, CDR1 is SGHVS and CDR2 is FQNEAQ. The CDR3 region is CASSLILAGGPIIYEQFF. As DNA, the CDR3 is TGTGCCAGCAGCCTTATACTAGCGGGAGGGCCTATCATCTACGAGCAGTTCTTC.

The CDR3 sequence: CASSSLDGVRNSPLHF. In DNA form, the CDR3 reads TGTGCCAGCAGTTCCTTGGACGGGGTAAGGAATTCACCCCTCCACTTT. The J gene is TRBJ1-6, the V gene TRBV28; D not certain. CDR3 length equals 16 residues. Trimming pared 4 bases from V and 7 bases from J, leaving 17 bases between. The V gene's germline CDR1 is MDHEN and CDR2 SYDVKM.

The chain links TRBV30 to TRBJ1-2; D possibly corresponds to TRBD1 (6 bases). This CDR3 has 16 amino acids. Trimming shortened V by 2 bases and J by 2 bases, and 18 bases separated the two germline ends. CDR1 and CDR2 (germline): GTSNPN, SVGIG (reference sequence). DNA of the CDR3: TGTGCCTGGAGTATCCCAGACAGGATGATGAACTATGGCTACACCTTC. Encoded protein: CAWSIPDRMMNYGYTF.

This clone occurred a few times. This chain uses TRBV28 with TRBJ2-7; TRBD2 aligns across 11 bases. The CDR3 totals 16 residues. The trim removed 4 bases at V and 4 bases at J, leaving 9 bases unmatched. CDR1 and CDR2 from the germline V gene are MDHEN and SYDVKM. CDR3 protein: CASSSYRLAGTYEQYF. The DNA of the CDR3 is TGTGCCAGCAGTTCTTACCGACTAGCGGGGACTTACGAGCAGTACTTC.

The chain is built from TRBV7-9 and TRBJ2-7, with 8 nucleotides matching TRBD2. The CDR3 consists of 15 residues. Per the germline V gene, CDR1 is SEHNR and CDR2 is FQNEAQ (reference sequence). V lost 5 bases to trimming and J lost 6 bases; unmatched junction nucleotides: 12. The CDR3 here is CASSQSGSIVSEQYF. Here the CDR3 DNA reads TGTGCCAGCAGCCAAAGCGGGAGTATCGTGAGCGAGCAGTACTTC.

The chain joins TRBV19 to TRBJ1-1; tentative D call: TRBD1 (6 bases). The CDR3 spans 13 residues. The V and J ends lost 6 bases and 1 base respectively, with 9 bases between them. The V gene's germline CDR1 is LNHDA and CDR2 SQIVND (reference sequence). This CDR3 is CASRSQGNTEAFF. CDR3 nucleotides: TGTGCCAGTAGATCACAGGGGAACACTGAAGCTTTCTTT.

The chain has TRBV21-1 and TRBJ2-3; the table's D call, TRBD1, was not checked against the DNA. TRBV21-1 is a pseudogene segment. This CDR3 has 17 residues. CDR3 in DNA: TGTGCCAGCAGCGAATTGGGGGACAGAAAATACACAGATACGCAGTATTTT. Protein: CASSELGDRKYTDTQYF.

The sample holds a few counts of this clone. CDR3: CASRHGTGSGQYF. CDR3 DNA: TGTGCCAGCAGACACGGCACGGGGTCCGGGCAGTACTTC. The chain uses TRBV7-2 and TRBJ2-7; possible D gene TRBD2, 5 bases. This CDR3 region has 13 residues. V shed 6 bases and J shed 9 bases, with 18 bases lying between them. Germline-derived CDR1 and CDR2 are SGHTA and FQGNSA.

The CDR3 coding sequence is TGTGCCAGCCTCTCTGGAAACACCATATATTTT. Its translation is CASLSGNTIYF. V gene TRBV9 combines with J gene TRBJ1-3, with D hard to call. Per germline, CDR1 SGDLS and CDR2 YYNGEE. This CDR3 contains 11 residues. Trimming left V 7 bases short and J 0 bases short, with 2 bases between.

For the CDR3, the DNA is TGTGCCAGTAAGCGGGGGAGTACAGATACGCAGTATTTT. This sequence encodes CASKRGSTDTQYF. The V gene is TRBV19, the J gene TRBJ2-3; 8 nucleotides align to TRBD2. J lost 3 bases, V lost 7 bases, and 3 bases had no gene match. CDR3 length: 13 amino acids. The germline V gene has CDR1 LNHDA and CDR2 SQIVND (reference sequence).

The chain combines TRBV18 with TRBJ1-5, with D hard to call. This CDR3 spans 15 amino acids. Germline V gives CDR1 KGHSH, CDR2 LQKENI. Trimming pared 5 bases from V and 0 bases from J, leaving 11 bases between. The DNA for the CDR3 is TGTGCCAGCTCAAAGTCCGGCGGTAGCAATCAGCCCCAGCATTTT. Residues: CASSKSGGSNQPQHF.

The CDR3 here is CASSLARTGGYNEQFF. DNA for the CDR3: TGTGCCAGCAGCTTAGCGAGGACGGGGGGGTACAATGAGCAGTTCTTC. The rearrangement joins TRBV7-9 to TRBJ2-1; TRBD2 matches at 8 bases. This CDR3 comprises 16 residues. Germline CDR1 SEHNR, CDR2 FQNEAQ (reference sequence). V gave up 0 bases and J gave up 4 bases; unmatched junction bases: 5.